These 9 T cell receptor beta chains share one sample of origin, sequenced in a study of CD8 T cells in ankylosing spondylitis. Study findings and constraints: A TCR beta motif of fewer than ten highly homologous variants seemed to mark ankylosing spondylitis blood.

TCRdb re-called the 5' RACE reads through MiXCR, storing one row per CDR3 protein. Among 670,000 or so distinct CDR3 sequences, around 19% were seen once, and the ten largest hold under 20%. For these TCRs, the target antigens are not known. Sequences were obtained from blood, either unsorted or a sorted T cell fraction (not recorded which). All receptors derive from a male donor with ankylosing spondylitis.

This clonotype came up a few times. This chain connects TRBV14 to TRBJ2-1; unclear D gene. Trimming took 0 bases from V and 6 from J, leaving 12 bases between them. CDR1 and CDR2 (germline): SGHDN, FVKESK. The CDR3 extends over 15 amino acids. The CDR3 DNA sequence: TGTGCCAGCAGCCAAGAGGGTCGGCTCATCAATGAGCAGTTCTTC. This encodes CASSQEGRLINEQFF.

The chain is built from TRBV5-1 and TRBJ1-1; 9 bases match TRBD1. Trimming removed 4 bases from V and 4 bases from J; junction bases left unmatched: 8. The CDR3 runs 15 residues. CDR1 and CDR2 (germline): SGHRS, YFSETQ. CDR3 sequence reads: CASSKQGAAGTEAFF. The DNA for the CDR3 is TGCGCCAGCAGCAAACAGGGGGCGGCTGGCACTGAAGCTTTCTTT.

This clonotype was seen a handful of times. The chain uses TRBV7-6 and TRBJ2-3; 11 bases fit TRBD2. V gave up 8 bases and J gave up 8 bases; unmatched junction bases: 9. The V gene's germline CDR1 is SGHVS and CDR2 FNYEAQ. The CDR3 covers 14 residues. The CDR3 loop reads CASRGSGRVGTQYF. For the CDR3, the DNA is TGTGCCAGCCGCGGTAGCGGGAGGGTCGGTACGCAGTATTTT.

This rearrangement joins TRBV20-1 to TRBJ1-1; 9 bases match TRBD1. This CDR3 has 13 residues. With 6 bases clipped from V and 0 bases from J, the junction kept 2 bases outside the gene matches. Germline values: CDR1 DFQATT, CDR2 SNEGSKA (reference sequence). Here the CDR3 DNA reads TGCAGTGCAACAGGGGGCGTGAACACTGAAGCTTTCTTT. Translated, it gives CSATGGVNTEAFF.

The chain carries TRBV27 and TRBJ1-2; 9 bases map to TRBD1. CDR1 and CDR2 from the germline V gene are MNHEY and SMNVEV (reference sequence). Trimming at V came to 5 bases and at J to 4 bases, leaving 5 bases not matched to a gene. The CDR3 runs 14 residues. Written as DNA, the CDR3 is TGTGCCAGCAGTCCCGCGACAGGGGGCTATGGCTACACCTTC. This translates into CASSPATGGYGYTF.

This clonotype has just a few counts. V gene TRBV12-3 or TRBV12-4 combines with J gene TRBJ2-1; D is undetermined. The ends were cut back, 8 bases at V and 4 bases at J, with 18 bases in the middle. This CDR3 comprises 15 residues. CDR3 loop: CASAPFSKGYNEQFF. The DNA of the CDR3 is TGTGCCAGCGCCCCTTTTTCCAAGGGTTACAATGAGCAGTTCTTC.

The genes are TRBV11-2 and TRBJ1-2; 7 nucleotides align to TRBD1. Germline values: CDR1 SGHAT, CDR2 FQNNGV. The CDR3 extends over 15 amino acids. V shed 5 bases, J shed 2 bases, and the junction held 8 bases outside the gene matches. CDR3 protein: CASSTDRALNYGYTF. CDR3 nucleotide sequence: TGTGCCAGCAGCACAGACAGGGCCCTCAACTATGGCTACACCTTC.

In its sample, this clonotype was seen a few times. Here the CDR3 DNA reads TGTGCCAGCAGCTTACAGGGACTGATCGAGCAGTACTTC. Protein: CASSLQGLIEQYF. The chain carries TRBV13 and TRBJ2-7; possible D gene TRBD2, 6 bases. With 2 bases removed from V and 6 bases from J, the gap between germline ends came to 11 bases. Germline V gene lookup returns CDR1 PRHDT and CDR2 FYEKMQ (reference sequence). This CDR3 spans 13 amino acids.

The rearrangement links TRBV29-1 to TRBJ1-2, with D possibly TRBD1 on 5 matching bases. The germline gives CDR1 SQVTM, CDR2 ANQGSEA. This CDR3 spans 15 amino acids. The V and J ends lost 4 bases and 4 bases respectively, with 19 bases between them. CDR3 coding DNA: TGCAGCGTTGGGGGCAGCCTGCATAACATCTATGGCTACACCTTC. Translating it yields CSVGGSLHNIYGYTF.